These T cell receptor beta chains were read from a single sample in a study of a mutant IDH1 vaccine in newly diagnosed glioma. Profiled with immunoSEQ multiplex PCR; TCRdb holds only in-frame clones, not every one. The table shows about 88,000 clones, with around 79% occurring only once. The specimen was PBMCs, collected from a glioma patient treated with radiotherapy, temozolomide or both. These receptor sequences come from a man between 40 and 49 years old with glioma. Some clones in this sample may be carry-over from other donors' samples. Both conserved end residues are trimmed from each CDR3. Fields, in order: CDR3 protein, V gene, J gene.

CDR3: ASSRFGTGGNTIY
V: TRBV5-6
J: TRBJ1-3

CDR3: ASSLVAGANTGELF
V: TRBV5-1
J: TRBJ2-2

CDR3: ASSQRGAGRYEQY
V: TRBV14
J: TRBJ2-7

CDR3: ASSSDRGASYNEQF
V: TRBV7-8
J: TRBJ2-1

CDR3: ASSLLGQGNTEAF
V: TRBV13
J: TRBJ1-1

CDR3: ASSPTGDFYGYT
V: TRBV9
J: TRBJ1-2

CDR3: ASSPTMDSQDQETQY
V: TRBV4-1
J: TRBJ2-5

CDR3: SVEDRTTGYGYT
V: TRBV29-1
J: TRBJ1-2

CDR3: ASSIGLAYEQY
V: TRBV6-5
J: TRBJ2-7

CDR3: ASSYRGTGGDEQY
V: TRBV6-5
J: TRBJ2-7

CDR3: AWSSKARSYGYT
V: TRBV30
J: TRBJ1-2

CDR3: ASKNQGVADTQY
V: TRBV2
J: TRBJ2-3

CDR3: ASSLAHTDTQY
V: TRBV4-1
J: TRBJ2-3

CDR3: ASSYLDGGEQF
V: TRBV6-5
J: TRBJ2-1

CDR3: AWRIAGNSGNTIY
V: TRBV30
J: TRBJ1-3

CDR3: ASSTQGMSNQPQH
V: TRBV19
J: TRBJ1-5

CDR3: SVGPGETQY
V: TRBV29-1
J: TRBJ2-5

CDR3: ASSQDTSRETQY
V: TRBV4-1
J: TRBJ2-5

CDR3: ASSGTGVKDQPQH
V: TRBV2
J: TRBJ1-5

CDR3: ASSPLRGSNQPQH
V: TRBV7-2
J: TRBJ1-5

CDR3: ASSPVRDRQETQY
V: TRBV6-4
J: TRBJ2-5

CDR3: ASIKGLGRTDTQY
V: TRBV6-1
J: TRBJ2-3

CDR3: ASSYGTGAEAF
V: TRBV6-6
J: TRBJ1-1

CDR3: ASSPGSRETQY
V: TRBV11-2
J: TRBJ2-5

CDR3: ASSATRGWGGTDTQY
V: TRBV19
J: TRBJ2-3

CDR3: ASSRSGTGLQETQY
V: TRBV27
J: TRBJ2-5

CDR3: ASSQDDRTYYGYT
V: TRBV4-1
J: TRBJ1-2

CDR3: AWSLGQRAYGYT
V: TRBV30
J: TRBJ1-2

CDR3: ASSFSGTGAVEQY
V: TRBV7-9
J: TRBJ2-7

CDR3: ASRPPGRRGDTQY
V: TRBV6-5
J: TRBJ2-3

CDR3: ASSSLTDTQY
V: TRBV9
J: TRBJ2-3

CDR3: ASSEQGKNTEAF
V: TRBV6-1
J: TRBJ1-1

CDR3: ASTTGTSAPGELF
V: TRBV25-1
J: TRBJ2-2

CDR3: ASSPSRGGQVPYGYT
V: TRBV18
J: TRBJ1-2

CDR3: ATSRELSYNEQF
V: TRBV15
J: TRBJ2-1

CDR3: ASSSLEVQPQH
V: TRBV6-1
J: TRBJ1-5

CDR3: ASGGAYEQY
V: TRBV7-2
J: TRBJ2-7

CDR3: ASTQRGLSYEQY
V: TRBV5-6
J: TRBJ2-7

CDR3: ASSVSSGDTQY
V: TRBV9
J: TRBJ2-3

CDR3: ASIFHLGGNQPQH
V: TRBV27
J: TRBJ1-5

CDR3: AWSSPGQGSSYEQY
V: TRBV30
J: TRBJ2-7

CDR3: ASSPTAGVDTEAF
V: TRBV11-2
J: TRBJ1-1

CDR3: ASSHGGSRTDTQY
V: TRBV7-2
J: TRBJ2-3